This T cell receptor beta chain originates from a study of somatic mutations in cytotoxic T cells in rheumatoid arthritis. This clone was counted once. Its antigen is as yet unknown. Data came from immunoSEQ multiplex PCR; TCRdb stores just in-frame clones and leaves some out. The table includes roughly 3,500 clones, over 80% detected once. Isolation of the CD4+ and CD8+ populations was accomplished via positive magnetic bead selection, with purity assessed by flow cytometry. The CDR3 extends over 17 amino acids. Trimming shortened V by 5 bases and J by 1 base, and 20 bases separated the two germline ends. CDR1 is SEHNR and CDR2 is FQNEAQ in the germline V gene (reference sequence). General study findings and limits: CD8+ clonality rose with age in rheumatoid arthritis patients, unlike in healthy controls.

Specimen: CD8+ T cells sorted from blood. This chain links TRBV7-9 with TRBJ1-1; D is uncertain. The TCR originated in a man in his fifties or sixties with rheumatoid arthritis. CDR3 nucleotides: TGTGCCAGCAGCCCAATAACAACAGTGGTGGGGAACACTGAAGCTTTCTTT. This codes for CASSPITTVVGNTEAFF.